This T cell receptor beta chain was sequenced in a study of T cell repertoires in cytomegalovirus infection (dated by TCRdb to between 2018 and 2021). Notes on the research overall: The peptide stimulations were aimed at well-studied HLA-B-restricted epitopes as well as recently identified HLA-C-restricted CMV epitopes, whose presentation resists viral immunomodulation. Donor HLA type was relevant to the analysis, as public TCR beta signatures indicated carriage of CMV infection together with the matching HLA type.

Here is what the overall study found, with its caveats: In both this cohort and an independent cohort of several hundred donors, the cumulative frequency of public TCR beta family members distinguished carriers of CMV infection plus the relevant HLA type. The ex vivo response was dominated by HLA-C-restricted CMV-specific TCR beta clonotypes, and the single most frequent clonotype in two of eight donors was supplied by these HLA-C-restricted clonotypes.

For sequencing, an Illumina HiSeq 1500 was employed. TCRdb's own reprocessing of the public reads used fastp at Q25 and MiXCR and kept productive beta chains. Here each entry gathers all rows of one CDR3 protein and keeps the most common genes and DNA. Present in this sample are 300,000 to 400,000 distinct CDR3 sequences, 20% to 25% of which were seen just once. Jointly, the top ten make up roughly 14% of the sample. Remarks on this clonotype: There is no known antigen for this receptor. This may be a read error, as it is one base from a much larger clone.

The treatment or condition label corresponds to: in vitro stimulation with specific CMV peptide epitopes to enrich CMV-specific T cells. Source: cultured PBMCs, taken from culture after CMV antigen stimulation. The receptor comes from a human donor in good health (CMV status not recorded). Some clones in this sample may be carry-over from other donors' samples.

The CDR3 sequence is CACSLVSRGNTEAFF. In nucleotides, the sequence is TGTGCCTGCAGCTTAGTAAGTCGGGGGAACACTGAAGCTTTCTTT. The rearranged segments are TRBV7-6 and TRBJ1-1, with the identity of the D gene unclear. The CDR3 runs 15 amino acids, cysteine and phenylalanine included. The read is trimmed to its CDR3 DNA, 45 bases read in frame from base 1. CDR1 and CDR2, per the germline V gene, are SGHVS and FNYEAQ.